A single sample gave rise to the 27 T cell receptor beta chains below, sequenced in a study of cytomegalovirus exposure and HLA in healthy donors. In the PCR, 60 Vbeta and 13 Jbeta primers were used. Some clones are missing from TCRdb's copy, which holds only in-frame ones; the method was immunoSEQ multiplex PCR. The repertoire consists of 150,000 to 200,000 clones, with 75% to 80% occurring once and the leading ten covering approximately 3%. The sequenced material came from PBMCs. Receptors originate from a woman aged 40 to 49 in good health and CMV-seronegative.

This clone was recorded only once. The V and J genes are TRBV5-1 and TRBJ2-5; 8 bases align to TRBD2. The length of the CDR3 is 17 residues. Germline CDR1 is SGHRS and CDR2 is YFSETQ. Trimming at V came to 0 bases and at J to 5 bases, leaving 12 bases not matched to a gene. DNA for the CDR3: TGCGCCAGCAGCTTGGCTTCTCGCGGGGGGCTGGGGGAGACCCAGTACTTC. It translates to CASSLASRGGLGETQYF.

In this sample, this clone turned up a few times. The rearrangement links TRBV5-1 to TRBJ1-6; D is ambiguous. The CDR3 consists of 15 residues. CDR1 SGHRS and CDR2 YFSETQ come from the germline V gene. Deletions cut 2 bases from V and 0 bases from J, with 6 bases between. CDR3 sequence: CASSFTSSYNSPLHF. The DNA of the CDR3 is TGCGCCAGCAGCTTCACAAGCTCCTATAATTCACCCCTCCACTTT.

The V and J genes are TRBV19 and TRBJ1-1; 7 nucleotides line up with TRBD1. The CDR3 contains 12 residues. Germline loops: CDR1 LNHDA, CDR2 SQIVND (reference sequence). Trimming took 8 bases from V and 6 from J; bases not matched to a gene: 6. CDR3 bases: TGTGCCAGTTGGGACAGACCCTCTGAAGCTTTCTTT. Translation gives CASWDRPSEAFF.

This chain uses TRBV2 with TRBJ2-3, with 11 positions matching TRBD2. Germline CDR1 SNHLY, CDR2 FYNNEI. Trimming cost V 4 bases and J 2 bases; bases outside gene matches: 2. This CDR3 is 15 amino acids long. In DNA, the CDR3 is TGTGCCAGCAGTGGACTAGCGGGGATCACAGATACGCAGTATTTT. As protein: CASSGLAGITDTQYF.

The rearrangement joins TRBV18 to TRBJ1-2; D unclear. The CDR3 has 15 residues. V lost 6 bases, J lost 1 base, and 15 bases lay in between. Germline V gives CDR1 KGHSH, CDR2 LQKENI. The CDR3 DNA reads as TGTGCCAGCTCCCGCCGGGAGGCGAGTAACTATGGCTACACCTTC. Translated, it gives CASSRREASNYGYTF.

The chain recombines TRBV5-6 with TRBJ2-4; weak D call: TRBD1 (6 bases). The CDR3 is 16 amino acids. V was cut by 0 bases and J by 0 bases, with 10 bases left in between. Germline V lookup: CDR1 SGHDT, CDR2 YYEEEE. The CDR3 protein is CASSLGTELAKNIQYF. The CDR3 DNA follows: TGTGCCAGCAGCTTGGGGACAGAACTAGCCAAAAACATTCAGTACTTC.

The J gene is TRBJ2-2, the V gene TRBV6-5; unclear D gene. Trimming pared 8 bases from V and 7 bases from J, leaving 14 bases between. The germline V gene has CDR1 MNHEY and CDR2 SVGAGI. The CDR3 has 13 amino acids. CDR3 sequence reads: CASWALGIGELFF. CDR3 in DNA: TGTGCCAGCTGGGCATTGGGTATCGGGGAGCTGTTTTTT.

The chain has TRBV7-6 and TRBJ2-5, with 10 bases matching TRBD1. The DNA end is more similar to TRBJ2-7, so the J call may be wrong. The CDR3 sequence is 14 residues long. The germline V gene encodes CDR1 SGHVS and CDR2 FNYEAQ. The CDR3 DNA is TGTGCCAGCAGCGTGACAGGGGGCATGGACGAGCAGTACTTC. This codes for CASSVTGGMDEQYF.

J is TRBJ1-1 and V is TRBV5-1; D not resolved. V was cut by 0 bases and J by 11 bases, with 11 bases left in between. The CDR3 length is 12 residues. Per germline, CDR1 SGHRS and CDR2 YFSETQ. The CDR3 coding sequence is TGCGCCAGCAGCTTGGACCTTCGAGAGGCTTTCTTT. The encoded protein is CASSLDLREAFF.

The CDR3 DNA reads as TGTGCCAGCAGCTTTACACACCAAGAGACCCAGTACTTC. It is translated as CASSFTHQETQYF. The chain uses TRBV7-6 and TRBJ2-5; D unclear. The ends were cut back, 3 bases at V and 0 bases at J, with 5 bases in the middle. Germline V gene data show CDR1 as SGHVS and CDR2 as FNYEAQ. CDR3 size: 13 residues.

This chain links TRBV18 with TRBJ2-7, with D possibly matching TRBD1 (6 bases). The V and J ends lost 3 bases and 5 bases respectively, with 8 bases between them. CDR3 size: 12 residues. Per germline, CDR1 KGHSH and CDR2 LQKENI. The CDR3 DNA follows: TGTGCCAGCTCACCGGGACATCACGAGCAGTACTTC. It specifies CASSPGHHEQYF.

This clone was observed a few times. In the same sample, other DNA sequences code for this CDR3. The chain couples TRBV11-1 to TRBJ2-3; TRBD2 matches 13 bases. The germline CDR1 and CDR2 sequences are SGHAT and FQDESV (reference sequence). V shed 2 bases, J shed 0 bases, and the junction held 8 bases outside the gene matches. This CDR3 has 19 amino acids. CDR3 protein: CASSLQTSGGPLSTDTQYF. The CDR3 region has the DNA TGTGCCAGCAGCTTACAGACTAGCGGGGGGCCCCTGAGCACAGATACGCAGTATTTT.

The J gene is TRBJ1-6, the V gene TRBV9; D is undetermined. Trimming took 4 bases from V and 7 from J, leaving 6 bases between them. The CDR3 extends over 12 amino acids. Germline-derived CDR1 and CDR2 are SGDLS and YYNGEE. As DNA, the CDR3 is TGTGCCAGCAGCCCACTAAATTCACCCCTCCACTTT. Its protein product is CASSPLNSPLHF.

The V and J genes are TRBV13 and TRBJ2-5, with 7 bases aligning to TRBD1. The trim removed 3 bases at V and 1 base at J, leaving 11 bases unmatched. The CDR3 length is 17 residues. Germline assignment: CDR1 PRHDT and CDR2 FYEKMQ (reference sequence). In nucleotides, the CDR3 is TGTGCCAGCAGCTTTTTACAGGGGAGTCGGCGCCAAGAGACCCAGTACTTC. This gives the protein CASSFLQGSRRQETQYF.

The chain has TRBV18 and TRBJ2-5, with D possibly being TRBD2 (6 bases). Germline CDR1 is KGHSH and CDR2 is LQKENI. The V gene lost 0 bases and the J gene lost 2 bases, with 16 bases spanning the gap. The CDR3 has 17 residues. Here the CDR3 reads CASSPPAGSAEQETQYF. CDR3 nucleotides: TGTGCCAGCTCACCACCGGCGGGGTCTGCGGAACAAGAGACCCAGTACTTC.

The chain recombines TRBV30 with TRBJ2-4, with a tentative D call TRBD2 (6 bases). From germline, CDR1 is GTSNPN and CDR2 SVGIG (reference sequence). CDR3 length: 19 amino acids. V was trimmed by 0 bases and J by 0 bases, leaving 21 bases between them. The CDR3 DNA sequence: TGTGCCTGGAGTGTAGGGGACGGGGGAAGGTCGATAGCCAAAAACATTCAGTACTTC. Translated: CAWSVGDGGRSIAKNIQYF.

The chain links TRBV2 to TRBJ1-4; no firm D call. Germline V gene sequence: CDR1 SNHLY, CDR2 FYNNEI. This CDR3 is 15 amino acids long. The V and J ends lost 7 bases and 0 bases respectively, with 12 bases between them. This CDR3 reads CASMGGPATNEKLFF. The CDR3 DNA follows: TGTGCCAGCATGGGCGGGCCTGCAACTAATGAAAAACTGTTTTTT. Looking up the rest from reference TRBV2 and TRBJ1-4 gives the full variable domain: EPEVTQTPSHQVTQMGQEVILRCVPISNHLYFYWYRQILGQKVEFLVSFYNNEISEKSEIFDDQFSVERPDGSNFTLKIRSTKLEDSAMYFCASMGGPATNEKLFFGSGTQLSVL.

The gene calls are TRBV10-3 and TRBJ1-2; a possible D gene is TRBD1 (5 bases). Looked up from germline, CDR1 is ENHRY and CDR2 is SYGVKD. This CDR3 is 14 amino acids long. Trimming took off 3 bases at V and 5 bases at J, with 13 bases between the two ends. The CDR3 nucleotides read TGTGCCATCAGTGACGGTCGGGGGGGATATGGCTACACCTTC. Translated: CAISDGRGGYGYTF.

CDR3 sequence: CASSIRGGPGQPQHF. In DNA form, the CDR3 reads TGTGCCAGTAGTATTAGAGGGGGCCCAGGACAGCCCCAGCATTTT. The J gene is TRBJ1-5, the V gene TRBV19; 7 bases align to TRBD1. The CDR3 consists of 15 residues. The J segment lost 7 bases and the V segment lost 3 bases, leaving 9 bases of the junction unmatched. From germline, CDR1 is LNHDA and CDR2 SQIVND (reference sequence).

In DNA form, the CDR3 reads TGTGCCAGCTCACCCTCGGGAGACAATCAGCCCCAGCATTTT. Protein sequence: CASSPSGDNQPQHF. The chain couples TRBV18 to TRBJ1-5; D call uncertain. Germline CDR1 is KGHSH and CDR2 is LQKENI. This CDR3 is 14 amino acids long. Trimming removed 3 bases from V and 3 bases from J, with 9 bases in between.

The CDR3 loop is CASSFSLAGNNEQFF. CDR3 DNA: TGTGCCAGCAGTTTCTCACTAGCGGGAAACAATGAGCAGTTCTTC. This chain joins TRBV28 and TRBJ2-1; TRBD2 agrees at 10 bases. Per the germline V gene, CDR1 is MDHEN and CDR2 is SYDVKM. There are 15 residues in the CDR3. Trimming cost V 3 bases and J 5 bases; bases outside gene matches: 4. Filled out from reference TRBV28 and TRBJ2-1, the complete variable domain reads DVKVTQSSRYLVKRTGEKVFLECVQDMDHENMFWYRQDPGLGLRLIYFSYDVKMKEKGDIPEGYSVSREKKERFSLILESASTNQTSMYLCASSFSLAGNNEQFFGPGTRLTVL.

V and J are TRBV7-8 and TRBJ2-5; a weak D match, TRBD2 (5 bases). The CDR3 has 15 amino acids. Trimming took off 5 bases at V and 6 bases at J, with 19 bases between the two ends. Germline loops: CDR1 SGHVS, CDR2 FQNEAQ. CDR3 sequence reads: CASSTGLATVQTQYF. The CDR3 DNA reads TGTGCCAGCAGCACTGGACTCGCAACAGTTCAGACCCAGTACTTC.

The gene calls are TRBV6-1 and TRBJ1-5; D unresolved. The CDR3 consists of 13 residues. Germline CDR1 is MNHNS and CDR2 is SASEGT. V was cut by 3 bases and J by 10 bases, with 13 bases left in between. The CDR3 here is CASSEGPRDPQHF. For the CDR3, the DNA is TGTGCCAGCAGTGAGGGCCCCCGGGATCCCCAGCATTTT.

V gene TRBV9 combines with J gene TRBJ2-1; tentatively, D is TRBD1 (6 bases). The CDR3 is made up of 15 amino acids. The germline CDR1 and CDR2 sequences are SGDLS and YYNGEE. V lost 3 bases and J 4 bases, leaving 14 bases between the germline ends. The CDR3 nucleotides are TGTGCCAGCAGCGAAGGGGGAACTATATACAATGAGCAGTTCTTC. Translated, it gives CASSEGGTIYNEQFF.

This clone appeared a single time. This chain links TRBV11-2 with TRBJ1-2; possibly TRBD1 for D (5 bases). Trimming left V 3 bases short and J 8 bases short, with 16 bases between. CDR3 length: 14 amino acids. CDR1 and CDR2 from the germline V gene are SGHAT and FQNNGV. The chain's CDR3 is CASSLGRGPEGYTF. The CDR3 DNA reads TGTGCCAGCAGCTTGGGGCGGGGACCGGAAGGCTACACCTTC.

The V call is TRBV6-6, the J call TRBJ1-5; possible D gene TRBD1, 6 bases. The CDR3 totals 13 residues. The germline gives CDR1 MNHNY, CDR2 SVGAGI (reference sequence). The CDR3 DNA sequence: TGTGCGCCCCGGGGGGCTAGCAATCAGCCCCAGCATTTT. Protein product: CAPRGASNQPQHF.

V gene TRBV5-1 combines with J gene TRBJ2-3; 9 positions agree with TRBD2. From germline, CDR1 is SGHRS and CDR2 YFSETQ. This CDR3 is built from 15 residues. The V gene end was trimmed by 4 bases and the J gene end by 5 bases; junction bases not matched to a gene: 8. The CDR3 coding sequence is TGCGCCAGCAGCCGACCTAGCGGGGCCGAAGATACGCAGTATTTT. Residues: CASSRPSGAEDTQYF.